Listed here are 7 T cell receptor beta chains from one sample, sequenced in a study of shared clonotypes between healthy human individuals. CD45RO negativity and positive selection for CCR7 defined naive CD8 cells, a population that excluded terminally differentiated effector memory CD45RA+ cells. Measured with immunoSEQ multiplex PCR; TCRdb has only the in-frame clones, and not every one. The sample lists about 2 million clones, about 95% occurring once. Sample: naive CD8+ T cells sorted from blood. The receptors originated from a man aged 18 to 29 in good health.

J is TRBJ2-7 and V is TRBV7-9, with D possibly matching TRBD2 (5 bases). Germline CDR1 SEHNR, CDR2 FQNEAQ (reference sequence). Trimming cost V 1 base and J 6 bases, with 13 bases left between them. The CDR3 runs 14 residues. CDR3 residues: CASSLGGAGFEQYF. In nucleotides, the CDR3 is TGTGCCAGCAGCTTAGGGGGTGCGGGCTTCGAGCAGTACTTC. The whole variable domain, remainder taken from reference TRBV7-9 and TRBJ2-7, is DTGVSQNPRHKITKRGQNVTFRCDPISEHNRLYWYRQTLGQGPEFLTYFQNEAQLEKSRLLSDRFSAERPKGSFSTLEIQRTEQGDSAMYLCASSLGGAGFEQYFGPGTRLTVT.

V usage is TRBV27 and J usage is TRBJ1-6, with D possibly matching TRBD1 (5 bases). The CDR3 sequence is 16 residues long. CDR1 and CDR2 from the germline V gene are MNHEY and SMNVEV (reference sequence). Trimming removed 3 bases from V and 4 bases from J, with 13 bases in between. The CDR3 DNA follows: TGTGCCAGCAGTTTCCGAGGGGAGAGATATAATTCACCCCTCCACTTT. Its protein is CASSFRGERYNSPLHF.

This chain connects TRBV7-9 to TRBJ2-5, with D maybe TRBD2 (7 bases). Trimming shortened V by 1 base and J by 5 bases, and 14 bases separated the two germline ends. Germline loops: CDR1 SEHNR, CDR2 FQNEAQ (reference sequence). This CDR3 region has 15 residues. The CDR3 nucleotides read TGTGCCAGCAGCTTAGGGTACAGGGAGGGGGAGACCCAGTACTTC. Encoded protein: CASSLGYREGETQYF.

For this clone: One junction end does not reproduce the germline sequence, and a read error may be involved. This chain uses TRBV7-7 with TRBJ2-3; D might be TRBD1 (6 bases). Germline V gene sequence: CDR1 SSHAT, CDR2 FNYEAQ (reference sequence). The CDR3 covers 14 residues. CDR3 residues: CASSLGTGTDTQYF. DNA of the CDR3: TGTGCTAGCAGCTTAGGAACAGGGACAGATACGCAGTATTTT.

Only one count was recorded for this clone. The chain carries TRBV27 and TRBJ2-7, with TRBD2 matching over 7 bases. This CDR3 spans 15 amino acids. Per germline, CDR1 MNHEY and CDR2 SMNVEV (reference sequence). Germline trimming cut 0 bases from V and 1 base from J; bases unmatched to any gene: 3. CDR3 sequence: CASSLSGGWSYEQYF. CDR3 in DNA: TGTGCCAGCAGTTTATCGGGAGGGTGGTCCTACGAGCAGTACTTC.

As regards this clone: At one of its ends the junction is not consistent with the germline gene, which may arise from a read error. J is TRBJ2-5 and V is TRBV6-1; 7 bases match TRBD2. Germline CDR1 MNHNS, CDR2 SASEGT. The CDR3 covers 14 residues. CDR3 region: CASREAGPQETQYF. The DNA of the CDR3 is TGTGCCAGCAGGGAAGCGGGGCCACAAGAGACCCAGTACTTC.

This clone occurred a few times. The sample carries other DNA sequences with the same CDR3. CDR3 sequence: CASSVGLGYEQYF. CDR3 nucleotides: TGTGCCAGCAGCGTAGGGCTGGGCTACGAGCAGTACTTC. The genes are TRBV9 and TRBJ2-7; D is uncertain. CDR3 length: 13 residues. Germline assignment: CDR1 SGDLS and CDR2 YYNGEE. V was trimmed by 0 bases and J by 3 bases, leaving 7 bases between them.